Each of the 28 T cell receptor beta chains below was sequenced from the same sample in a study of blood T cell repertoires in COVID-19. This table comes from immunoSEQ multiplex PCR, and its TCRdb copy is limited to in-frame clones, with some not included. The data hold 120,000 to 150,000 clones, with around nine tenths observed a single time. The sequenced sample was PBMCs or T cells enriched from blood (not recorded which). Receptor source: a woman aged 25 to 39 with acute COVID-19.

The CDR3: CASSQGGFEQYF. The CDR3 nucleotides read TGTGCCAGCAGCCAAGGAGGGTTCGAGCAGTACTTC. The rearrangement uses TRBV3-1 (or the pseudogene TRBV3-2) and TRBJ2-7; D is perhaps TRBD2 (5 bases). Trimming left V 1 base short and J 6 bases short, with 7 bases between. The V gene's germline CDR1 is LGHDT and CDR2 YNNKEL (reference sequence). This CDR3 contains 12 residues.

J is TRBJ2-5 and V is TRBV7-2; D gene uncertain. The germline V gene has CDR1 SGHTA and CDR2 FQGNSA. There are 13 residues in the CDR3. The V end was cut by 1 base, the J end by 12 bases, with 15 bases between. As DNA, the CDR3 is TGTGCCAGCAGCTTAGACACCTATTCGGCGGAGTACTTC. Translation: CASSLDTYSAEYF.

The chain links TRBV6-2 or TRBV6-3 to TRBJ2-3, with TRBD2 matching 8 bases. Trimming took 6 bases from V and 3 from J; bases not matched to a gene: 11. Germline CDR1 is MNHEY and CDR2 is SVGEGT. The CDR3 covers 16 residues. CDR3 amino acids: CASSPGLASLTDTQYF. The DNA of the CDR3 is TGTGCCAGCAGCCCCGGACTAGCCTCCTTAACAGATACGCAGTATTTT.

In DNA form, the CDR3 reads TGTGCCTGGAGGGGGCAGGGAACTAACACTGAAGCTTTCTTT. Its protein product is CAWRGQGTNTEAFF. The chain employs TRBV30 and TRBJ1-1; a weak D match, TRBD1 (5 bases). Trimming pared 3 bases from V and 2 bases from J, leaving 13 bases between. The germline V gene encodes CDR1 GTSNPN and CDR2 SVGIG (reference sequence). The CDR3 contains 14 residues.

CDR3 nucleotide sequence: TGTGCCAGCAGCTTAGCCGTAGCGGCCGCAGATACGCAGTATTTT. Its translation is CASSLAVAAADTQYF. V and J are TRBV7-2 and TRBJ2-3; possibly TRBD2 for D (6 bases). V was cut by 0 bases and J by 4 bases, with 11 bases left in between. From germline, CDR1 is SGHTA and CDR2 FQGNSA. The CDR3 sequence is 15 residues long. The full variable domain, with the rest looked up from reference TRBV7-2 and TRBJ2-3, is GAGVSQSPSNKVTEKGKDVELRCDPISGHTALYWYRQSLGQGLEFLIYFQGNSAPDKSGLPSDRFSAERTGGSVSTLTIQRTQQEDSAVYLCASSLAVAAADTQYFGPGTRLTVL.

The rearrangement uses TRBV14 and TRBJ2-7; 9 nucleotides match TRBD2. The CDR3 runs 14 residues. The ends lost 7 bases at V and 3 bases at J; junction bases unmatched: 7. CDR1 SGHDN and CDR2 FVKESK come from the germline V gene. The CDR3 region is CASNPGRGGYEQYF. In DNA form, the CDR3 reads TGTGCCAGCAATCCCGGGCGGGGGGGCTACGAGCAGTACTTC. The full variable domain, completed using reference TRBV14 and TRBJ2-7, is EAGVTQFPSHSVIEKGQTVTLRCDPISGHDNLYWYRRVMGKEIKFLLHFVKESKQDESGMPNNRFLAERTGGTYSTLKVQPAELEDSGVYFCASNPGRGGYEQYFGPGTRLTVT.

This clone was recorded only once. CDR3 coding DNA: TGTGCCAGCAGCGTACGGACAGGGGGCGGTATTGAGACCCAGTACTTC. Residues: CASSVRTGGGIETQYF. J is TRBJ2-5 and V is TRBV9, with 11 bases matching TRBD1. Per germline, CDR1 SGDLS and CDR2 YYNGEE. CDR3 length equals 16 residues. J gave up 5 bases and V 1 base, and 7 bases lay outside the gene matches. Full variable domain (rest looked up from reference TRBV9 and TRBJ2-5): DSGVTQTPKHLITATGQRVTLRCSPRSGDLSVYWYQQSLDQGLQFLIQYYNGEERAKGNILERFSAQQFPDLHSELNLSSLELGDSALYFCASSVRTGGGIETQYFGPGTRLLVL.

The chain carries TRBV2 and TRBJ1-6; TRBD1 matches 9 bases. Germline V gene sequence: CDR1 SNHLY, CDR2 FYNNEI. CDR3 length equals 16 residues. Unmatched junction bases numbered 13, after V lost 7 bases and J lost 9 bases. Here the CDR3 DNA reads TGTGCCAGCAACCTACAGGGACAGGGACTGGGTTCACCCCTCCACTTT. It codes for CASNLQGQGLGSPLHF.

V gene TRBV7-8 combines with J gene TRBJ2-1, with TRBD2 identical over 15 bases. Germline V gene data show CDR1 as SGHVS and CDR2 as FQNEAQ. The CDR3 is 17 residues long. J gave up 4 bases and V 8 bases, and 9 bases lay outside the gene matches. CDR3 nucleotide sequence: TGTGCCAGCGTAGTTACCGGGACTAGCGGGAGGTACAATGAGCAGTTCTTC. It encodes CASVVTGTSGRYNEQFF.

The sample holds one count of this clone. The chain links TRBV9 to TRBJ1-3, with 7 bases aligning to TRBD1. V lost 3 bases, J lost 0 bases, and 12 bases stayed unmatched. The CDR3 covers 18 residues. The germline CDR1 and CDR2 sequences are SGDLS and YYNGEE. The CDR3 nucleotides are TGTGCCAGCAGCGGGGTCCCGGGACAGATTTCCTCTGGAAACACCATATATTTT. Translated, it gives CASSGVPGQISSGNTIYF.

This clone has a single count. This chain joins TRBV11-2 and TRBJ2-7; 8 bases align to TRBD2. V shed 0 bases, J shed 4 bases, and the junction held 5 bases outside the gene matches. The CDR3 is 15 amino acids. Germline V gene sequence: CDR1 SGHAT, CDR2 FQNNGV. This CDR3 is CASSLEAGDVYEQYF. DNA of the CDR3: TGTGCCAGCAGCTTAGAAGCGGGAGATGTGTACGAGCAGTACTTC.

For the CDR3, the DNA is TGTGCCAGCAGTCCCCCTCTACTCTATGGCTACACCTTC. Translation gives CASSPPLLYGYTF. This chain uses TRBV28 with TRBJ1-2; D is ambiguous. The CDR3 has 13 residues. Germline V CDR1 and CDR2: MDHEN, SYDVKM. Between the trimmed V and J ends, which lost 5 bases and 4 bases, there was a span of 11 bases.

The CDR3 DNA reads as TGTGCCAGCAGACCCAACAGGGGAGGAAGTTCACCCCTCCACTTT. Amino acids: CASRPNRGGSSPLHF. The chain couples TRBV3-1 (or the pseudogene TRBV3-2) to TRBJ1-6, with 7 bases matching TRBD1. CDR1 and CDR2 (germline): LGHDT, YNNKEL (reference sequence). The CDR3 runs 15 residues. V lost 6 bases and J lost 9; bases outside the gene matches: 11.

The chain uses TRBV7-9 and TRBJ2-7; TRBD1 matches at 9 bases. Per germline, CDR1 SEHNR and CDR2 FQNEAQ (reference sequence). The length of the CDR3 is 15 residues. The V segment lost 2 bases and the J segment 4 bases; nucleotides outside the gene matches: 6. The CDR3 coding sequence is TGTGCCAGCAGCTTACGGACAGGGGTTTCGTACGAGCAGTACTTC. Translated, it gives CASSLRTGVSYEQYF.

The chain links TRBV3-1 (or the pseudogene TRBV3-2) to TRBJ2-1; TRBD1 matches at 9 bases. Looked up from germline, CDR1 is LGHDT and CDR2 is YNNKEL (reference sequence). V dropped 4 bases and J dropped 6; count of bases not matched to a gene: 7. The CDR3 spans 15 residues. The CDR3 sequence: CASSPGTGSFNEQFF. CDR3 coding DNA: TGTGCCAGCAGCCCCGGGACAGGGAGTTTCAATGAGCAGTTCTTC.

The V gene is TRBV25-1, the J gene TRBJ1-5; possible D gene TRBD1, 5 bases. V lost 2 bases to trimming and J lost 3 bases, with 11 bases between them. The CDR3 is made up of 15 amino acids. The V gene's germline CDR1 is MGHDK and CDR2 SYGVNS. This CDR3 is CASSEGGVYNQPQHF. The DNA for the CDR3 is TGTGCCAGCAGTGAAGGGGGGGTGTACAATCAGCCCCAGCATTTT.

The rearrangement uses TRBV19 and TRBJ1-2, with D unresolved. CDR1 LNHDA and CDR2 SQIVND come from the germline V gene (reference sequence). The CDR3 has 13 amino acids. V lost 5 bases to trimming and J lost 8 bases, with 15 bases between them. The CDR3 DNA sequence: TGTGCCAGTAGTTTCGGCCAGGTGGGCGGCTACACCTTC. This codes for CASSFGQVGGYTF.

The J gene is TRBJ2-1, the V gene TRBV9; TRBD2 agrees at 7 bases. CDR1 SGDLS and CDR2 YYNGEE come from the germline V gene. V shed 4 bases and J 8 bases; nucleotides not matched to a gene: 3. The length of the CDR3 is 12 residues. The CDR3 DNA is TGTGCCAGCAGCCCCGCGGGGGATGAGCAGTTCTTC. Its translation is CASSPAGDEQFF. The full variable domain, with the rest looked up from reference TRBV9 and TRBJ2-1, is DSGVTQTPKHLITATGQRVTLRCSPRSGDLSVYWYQQSLDQGLQFLIQYYNGEERAKGNILERFSAQQFPDLHSELNLSSLELGDSALYFCASSPAGDEQFFGPGTRLTVL.

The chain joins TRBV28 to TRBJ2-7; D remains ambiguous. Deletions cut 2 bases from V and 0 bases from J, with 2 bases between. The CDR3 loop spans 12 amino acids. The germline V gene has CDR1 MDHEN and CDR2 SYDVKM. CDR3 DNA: TGTGCCAGCAGTTTACTCTCCTACGAGCAGTACTTC. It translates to CASSLLSYEQYF.

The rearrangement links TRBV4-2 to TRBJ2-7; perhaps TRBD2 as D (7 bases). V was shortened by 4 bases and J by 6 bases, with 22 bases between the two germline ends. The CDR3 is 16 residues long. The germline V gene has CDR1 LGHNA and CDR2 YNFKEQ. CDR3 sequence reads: CASSLRSRERGGEQYF. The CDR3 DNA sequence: TGTGCCAGCAGCCTAAGGTCTCGGGAGAGGGGGGGCGAGCAGTACTTC.

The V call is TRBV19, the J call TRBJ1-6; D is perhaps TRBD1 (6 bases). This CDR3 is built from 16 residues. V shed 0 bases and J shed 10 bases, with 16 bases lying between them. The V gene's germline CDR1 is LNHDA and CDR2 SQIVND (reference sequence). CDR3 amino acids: CASSIDPTGFGSPLHF. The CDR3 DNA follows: TGTGCCAGTAGTATAGATCCCACAGGGTTCGGATCACCCCTCCACTTT.

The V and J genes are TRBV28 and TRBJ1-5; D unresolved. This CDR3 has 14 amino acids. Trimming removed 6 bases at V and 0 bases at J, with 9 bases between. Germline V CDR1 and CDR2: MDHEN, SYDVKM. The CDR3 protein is CASRVAVSNQPQHF. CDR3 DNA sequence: TGTGCCAGCAGGGTGGCGGTTAGCAATCAGCCCCAGCATTTT.

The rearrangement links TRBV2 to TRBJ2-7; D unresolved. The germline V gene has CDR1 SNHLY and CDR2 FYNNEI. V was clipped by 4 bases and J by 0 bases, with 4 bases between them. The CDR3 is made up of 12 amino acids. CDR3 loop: CASSVASYEQYF. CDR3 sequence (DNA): TGTGCCAGCAGTGTGGCCTCCTACGAGCAGTACTTC.

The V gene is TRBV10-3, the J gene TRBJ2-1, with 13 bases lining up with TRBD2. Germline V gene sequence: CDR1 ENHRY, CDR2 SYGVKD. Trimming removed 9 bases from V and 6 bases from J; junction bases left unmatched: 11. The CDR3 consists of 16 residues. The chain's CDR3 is CAIRIATSGRANEQFF. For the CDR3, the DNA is TGTGCCATTCGCATAGCAACTAGCGGGAGGGCCAATGAGCAGTTCTTC.

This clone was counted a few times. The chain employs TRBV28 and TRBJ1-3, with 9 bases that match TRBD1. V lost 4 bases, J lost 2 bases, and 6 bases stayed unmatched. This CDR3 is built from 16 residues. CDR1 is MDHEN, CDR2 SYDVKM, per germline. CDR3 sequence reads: CASSSNRDRAGNTIYF. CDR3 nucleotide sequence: TGTGCCAGCAGTTCGAACAGGGACAGGGCTGGAAACACCATATATTTT.

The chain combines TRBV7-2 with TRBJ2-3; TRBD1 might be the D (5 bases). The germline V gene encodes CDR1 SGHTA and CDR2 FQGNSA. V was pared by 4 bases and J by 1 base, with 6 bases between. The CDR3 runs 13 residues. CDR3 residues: CASSWGGTDTQYF. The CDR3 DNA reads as TGTGCCAGCAGCTGGGGCGGCACAGATACGCAGTATTTT.

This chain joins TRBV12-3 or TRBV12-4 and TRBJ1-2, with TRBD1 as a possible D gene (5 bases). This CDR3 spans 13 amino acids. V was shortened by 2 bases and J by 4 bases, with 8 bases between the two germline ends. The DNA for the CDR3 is TGTGCCAGCAGTTTACAGGGCAGCTATGGCTACACCTTC. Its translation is CASSLQGSYGYTF.

The CDR3 DNA follows: TGTGCCAGCAGCCAAGGGGCCAACTATGGCTACACCTTC. This translates into CASSQGANYGYTF. The chain recombines TRBV3-1 (or the pseudogene TRBV3-2) with TRBJ1-2; D is undetermined. Germline CDR1 and CDR2: LGHDT and YNNKEL (reference sequence). CDR3 size: 13 residues. Trimming removed 1 base at V and 2 bases at J, with 5 bases between.